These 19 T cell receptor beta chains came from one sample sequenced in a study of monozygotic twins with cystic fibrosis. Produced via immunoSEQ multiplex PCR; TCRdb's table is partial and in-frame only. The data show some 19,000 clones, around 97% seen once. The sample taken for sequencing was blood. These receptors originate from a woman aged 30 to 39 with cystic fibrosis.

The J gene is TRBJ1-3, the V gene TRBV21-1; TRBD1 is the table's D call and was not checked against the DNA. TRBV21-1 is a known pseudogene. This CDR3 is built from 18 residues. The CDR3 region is CASRSPLSPGCSGNTIYF. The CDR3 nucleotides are TGTGCCAGCAGGTCCCCGCTCTCTCCAGGGTGCTCTGGAAACACCATATATTTT.

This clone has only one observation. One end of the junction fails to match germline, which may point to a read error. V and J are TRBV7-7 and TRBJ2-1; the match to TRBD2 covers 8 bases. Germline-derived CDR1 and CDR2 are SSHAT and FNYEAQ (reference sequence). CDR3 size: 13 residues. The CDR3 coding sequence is TGTGCTAGCAGCCCGACAGCGGGGACTAGAAAGTTCTTC. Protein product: CASSPTAGTRKFF.

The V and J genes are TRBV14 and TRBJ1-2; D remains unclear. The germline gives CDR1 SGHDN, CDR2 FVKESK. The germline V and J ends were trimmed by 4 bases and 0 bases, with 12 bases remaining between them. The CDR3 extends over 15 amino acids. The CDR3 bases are TGTGCCAGCAGCCTTCCCGGGAGATCTAACTATGGCTACACCTTC. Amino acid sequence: CASSLPGRSNYGYTF.

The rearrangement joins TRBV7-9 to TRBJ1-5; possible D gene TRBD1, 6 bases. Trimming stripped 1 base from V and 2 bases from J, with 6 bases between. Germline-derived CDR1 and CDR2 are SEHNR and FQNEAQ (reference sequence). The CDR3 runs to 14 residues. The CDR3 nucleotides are TGTGCCAGCAGCTTAGACAGGGGCAATCAGCCCCAGCATTTT. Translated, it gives CASSLDRGNQPQHF.

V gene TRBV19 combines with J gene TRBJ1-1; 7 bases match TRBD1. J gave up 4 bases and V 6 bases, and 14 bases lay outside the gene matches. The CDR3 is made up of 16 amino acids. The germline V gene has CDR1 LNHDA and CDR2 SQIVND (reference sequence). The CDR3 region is CASSDRIRTGVTEAFF. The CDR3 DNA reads TGTGCCAGTAGCGACAGGATACGTACAGGGGTCACTGAAGCTTTCTTT.

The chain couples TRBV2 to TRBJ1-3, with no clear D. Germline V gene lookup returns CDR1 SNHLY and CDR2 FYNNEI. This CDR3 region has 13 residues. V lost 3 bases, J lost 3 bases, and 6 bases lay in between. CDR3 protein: CASSEGGGNTIYF. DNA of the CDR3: TGTGCCAGCAGTGAGGGAGGTGGAAACACCATATATTTT.

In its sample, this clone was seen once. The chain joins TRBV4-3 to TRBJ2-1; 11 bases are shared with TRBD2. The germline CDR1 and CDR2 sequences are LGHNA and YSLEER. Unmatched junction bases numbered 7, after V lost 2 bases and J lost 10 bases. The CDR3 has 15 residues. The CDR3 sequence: CASSQLAGGQGEQFF. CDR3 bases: TGCGCCAGCAGCCAACTAGCGGGGGGCCAAGGGGAGCAGTTCTTC.

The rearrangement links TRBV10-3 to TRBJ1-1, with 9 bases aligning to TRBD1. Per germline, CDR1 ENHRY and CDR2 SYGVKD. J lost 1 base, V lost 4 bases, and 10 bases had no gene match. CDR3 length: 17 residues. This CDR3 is CAISAPGLGQGNTEAFF. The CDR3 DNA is TGTGCCATCAGTGCTCCAGGACTGGGACAGGGGAACACTGAAGCTTTCTTT.

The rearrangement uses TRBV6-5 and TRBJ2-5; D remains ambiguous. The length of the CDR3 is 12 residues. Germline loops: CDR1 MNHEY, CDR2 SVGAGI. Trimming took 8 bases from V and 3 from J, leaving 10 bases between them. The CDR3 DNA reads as TGTGCCAGCGCGGCTACAGAAGAGACCCAGTACTTC. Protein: CASAATEETQYF.

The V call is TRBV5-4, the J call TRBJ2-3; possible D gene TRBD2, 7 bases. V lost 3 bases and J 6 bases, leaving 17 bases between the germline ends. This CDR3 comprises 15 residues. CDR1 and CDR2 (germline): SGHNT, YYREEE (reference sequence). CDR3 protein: CASSWDRGGLDTQYF. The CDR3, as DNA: TGTGCCAGCAGCTGGGATAGGGGGGGCCTGGATACGCAGTATTTT. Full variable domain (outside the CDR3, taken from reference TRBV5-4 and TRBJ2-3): ETGVTQSPTHLIKTRGQQVTLRCSSQSGHNTVSWYQQALGQGPQFIFQYYREEENGRGNFPPRFSGLQFPNYSSELNVNALELDDSALYLCASSWDRGGLDTQYFGPGTRLTVL.

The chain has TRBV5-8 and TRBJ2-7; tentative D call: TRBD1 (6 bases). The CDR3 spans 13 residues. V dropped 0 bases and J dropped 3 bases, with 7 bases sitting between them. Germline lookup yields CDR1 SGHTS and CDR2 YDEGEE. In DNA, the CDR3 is TGTGCCAGCAGCTTGGGACAGGACTACGAGCAGTACTTC. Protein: CASSLGQDYEQYF.

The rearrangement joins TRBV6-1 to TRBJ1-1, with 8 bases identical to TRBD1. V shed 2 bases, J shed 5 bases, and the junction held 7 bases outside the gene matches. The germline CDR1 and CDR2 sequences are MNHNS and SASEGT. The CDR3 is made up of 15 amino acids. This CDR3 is CASSEKTGTGTEAFF. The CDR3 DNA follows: TGTGCCAGCAGTGAAAAAACTGGGACAGGAACTGAAGCTTTCTTT.

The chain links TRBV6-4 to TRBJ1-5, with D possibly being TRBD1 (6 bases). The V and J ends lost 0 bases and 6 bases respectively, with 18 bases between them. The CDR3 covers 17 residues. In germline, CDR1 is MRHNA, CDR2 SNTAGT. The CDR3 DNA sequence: TGTGCCAGCAGTGACTCGAAAACTGGGGGCAGGCGTCAGCCCCAGCATTTT. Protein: CASSDSKTGGRRQPQHF.

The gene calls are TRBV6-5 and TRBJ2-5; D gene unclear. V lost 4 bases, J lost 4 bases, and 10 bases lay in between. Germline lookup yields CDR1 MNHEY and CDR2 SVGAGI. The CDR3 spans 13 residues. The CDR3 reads CASSLRTPETQYF. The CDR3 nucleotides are TGTGCCAGCAGTTTGCGTACTCCAGAGACCCAGTACTTC.

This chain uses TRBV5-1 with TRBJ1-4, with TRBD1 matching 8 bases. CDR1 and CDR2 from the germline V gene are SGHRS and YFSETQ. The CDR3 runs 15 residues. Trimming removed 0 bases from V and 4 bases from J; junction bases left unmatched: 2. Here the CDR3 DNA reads TGCGCCAGCAGCTTGGGGACAGGGAGTAATGAAAAACTGTTTTTT. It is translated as CASSLGTGSNEKLFF. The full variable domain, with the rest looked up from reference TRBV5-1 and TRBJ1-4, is KAGVTQTPRYLIKTRGQQVTLSCSPISGHRSVSWYQQTPGQGLQFLFEYFSETQRNKGNFPGRFSGRQFSNSRSEMNVSTLELGDSALYLCASSLGTGSNEKLFFGSGTQLSVL.

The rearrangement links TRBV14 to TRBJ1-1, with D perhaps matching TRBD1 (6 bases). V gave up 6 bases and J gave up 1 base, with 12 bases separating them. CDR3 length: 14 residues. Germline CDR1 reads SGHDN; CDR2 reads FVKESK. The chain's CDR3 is CASSPGGQNTEAFF. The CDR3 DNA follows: TGTGCCAGCAGTCCCGGGGGGCAGAACACTGAAGCTTTCTTT.

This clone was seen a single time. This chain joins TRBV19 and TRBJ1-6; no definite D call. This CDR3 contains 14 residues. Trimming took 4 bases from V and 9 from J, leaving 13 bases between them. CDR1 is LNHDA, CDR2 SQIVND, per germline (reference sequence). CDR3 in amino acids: CASSTPVSTSPLHF. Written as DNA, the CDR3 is TGTGCCAGTAGTACCCCGGTTTCGACTTCACCCCTCCACTTT.

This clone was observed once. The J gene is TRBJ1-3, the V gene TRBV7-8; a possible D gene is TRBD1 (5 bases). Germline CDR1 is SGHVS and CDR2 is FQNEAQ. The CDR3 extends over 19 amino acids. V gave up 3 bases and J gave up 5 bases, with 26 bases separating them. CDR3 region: CASSFNPPGRGYSRNTIYF. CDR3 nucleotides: TGTGCCAGCAGCTTCAACCCGCCGGGGAGGGGATATTCCCGAAACACCATATATTTT.

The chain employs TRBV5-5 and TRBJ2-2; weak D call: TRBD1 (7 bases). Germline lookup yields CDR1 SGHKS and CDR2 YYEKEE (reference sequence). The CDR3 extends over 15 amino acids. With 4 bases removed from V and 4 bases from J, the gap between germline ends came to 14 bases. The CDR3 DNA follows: TGTGCCAGCAGCCAGCGACAGGGAGGCACCGGGGAGCTGTTTTTT. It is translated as CASSQRQGGTGELFF.